The 21 T cell receptor beta chains presented below share a single source sample, sequenced in a study of T-cell memory formation after mild COVID-19. TCRdb re-derived calls from the 5' RACE reads in MiXCR, one entry per CDR3 protein. The top ten hold under 25% of the sample, which has 350,000 to 400,000 distinct CDR3 sequences, 13% to 15% seen once. The sequenced material came from PBMCs or a T cell subset sorted from them (not recorded which). The origin of the receptors is a man between 18 and 29 years old who had mild COVID-19 (a few samples of this study predate the infection). Cell type and time point are not known.

This clonotype turned up a few times. The chain recombines TRBV20-1 with TRBJ1-2; a possible D gene is TRBD1 (5 bases). Trimming shortened V by 5 bases and J by 4 bases, and 14 bases separated the two germline ends. The CDR3 is 13 residues long. Germline assignment: CDR1 DFQATT and CDR2 SNEGSKA (reference sequence). CDR3 sequence: CSASPQGPYGYTF. The CDR3 nucleotides are TGCAGTGCTTCCCCCCAGGGCCCCTATGGCTACACCTTC.

This clonotype was seen only a few times. This chain links TRBV20-1 with TRBJ1-1, with D unclear. The CDR3 has 12 residues. V lost 4 bases, J lost 3 bases, and 9 bases lay in between. Germline V gives CDR1 DFQATT, CDR2 SNEGSKA (reference sequence). The DNA for the CDR3 is TGCAGTGCTATGGAATTGGACACTGAAGCTTTCTTT. This encodes CSAMELDTEAFF.

Only a few counts were recorded for this clonotype. This rearrangement joins TRBV7-9 to TRBJ2-5, with D perhaps TRBD1 or TRBD2 (5 bases each). This CDR3 is built from 10 residues. Germline CDR1 SEHNR, CDR2 FQNEAQ (reference sequence). V was clipped by 9 bases and J by 9 bases, with 11 bases between them. CDR3 coding DNA: TGTGCCAGTGAAGGGGAGTCCCAGTACTTC. This translates into CASEGESQYF.

This rearrangement joins TRBV27 to TRBJ2-1; the D gene is possibly TRBD2 (5 bases). Germline V gene lookup returns CDR1 MNHEY and CDR2 SMNVEV (reference sequence). This CDR3 has 18 amino acids. Between the trimmed V and J ends, which lost 6 bases and 5 bases, there was a span of 26 bases. DNA for the CDR3: TGTGCCAGCAGCACTAGGAGTACTAGGACGGTTTCGGACAATGAGCAGTTCTTC. Encoded protein: CASSTRSTRTVSDNEQFF.

This clonotype was observed a few times. V usage is TRBV7-8 and J usage is TRBJ2-5; TRBD2 agrees at 10 bases. Germline V lookup: CDR1 SGHVS, CDR2 FQNEAQ. This CDR3 spans 17 amino acids. The V gene end was trimmed by 5 bases and the J gene end by 2 bases; junction bases not matched to a gene: 11. CDR3 in amino acids: CASSASFLAGEQETQYF. CDR3 nucleotide sequence: TGTGCCAGCAGCGCATCCTTCCTAGCGGGGGAGCAAGAGACCCAGTACTTC.

V gene TRBV11-2 combines with J gene TRBJ1-1, with a weak D call TRBD1 (5 bases). Deletions cut 7 bases from V and 3 bases from J, with 12 bases between. Per germline, CDR1 SGHAT and CDR2 FQNNGV. This CDR3 is 13 amino acids long. The DNA for the CDR3 is TGTGCCAGCACCTGGGGGTATGACACTGAAGCTTTCTTT. This translates into CASTWGYDTEAFF.

A few counts support this clonotype. The J gene is TRBJ2-3, the V gene TRBV12-3 or TRBV12-4, with 7 nucleotides matching TRBD1. This CDR3 is built from 15 residues. V dropped 7 bases and J dropped 1; count of bases not matched to a gene: 8. This CDR3 is CASTLDRVGTDTQYF. In DNA, the CDR3 is TGTGCCAGCACCCTCGACAGGGTTGGCACAGATACGCAGTATTTT.

The table lists this clonotype with a few counts. V gene TRBV7-2 combines with J gene TRBJ1-1; tentative D call: TRBD1 (5 bases). This CDR3 contains 14 residues. Per the germline V gene, CDR1 is SGHTA and CDR2 is FQGNSA. V shed 5 bases and J shed 3 bases, with 13 bases lying between them. DNA for the CDR3: TGTGCCAGCAGCGCCCAGGGCGGCGACACTGAAGCTTTCTTT. Encoded protein: CASSAQGGDTEAFF.

This clonotype occurred many times. The chain's CDR3 is CASSLLENTEAFF. CDR3 in DNA: TGTGCCAGCAGTTTATTAGAGAACACTGAAGCTTTCTTT. The chain couples TRBV12-3 or TRBV12-4 to TRBJ1-1; D gene ambiguous. The CDR3 covers 13 residues. Trimming took 2 bases from V and 1 from J, leaving 5 bases between them.

The CDR3, as DNA: TGTGCCAGCAGCGCAAAGACTAGCGGGTCCTACGAGCAGTACTTC. It encodes CASSAKTSGSYEQYF. The chain carries TRBV5-5 and TRBJ2-7, with 10 bases that match TRBD2. Germline-derived CDR1 and CDR2 are SGHKS and YYEKEE (reference sequence). V dropped 4 bases and J dropped 1; count of bases not matched to a gene: 5. CDR3 length: 15 residues.

The chain combines TRBV5-1 with TRBJ1-1; no clear D. V was trimmed by 5 bases and J by 3 bases, leaving 17 bases between them. CDR3 size: 15 residues. Per the germline V gene, CDR1 is SGHRS and CDR2 is YFSETQ. The CDR3 DNA reads TGCGCCAGCAGATCTCCTAGGGAAGCGGACACTGAAGCTTTCTTT. As protein: CASRSPREADTEAFF.

This clonotype was seen a handful of times. This chain uses TRBV3-1 with TRBJ1-3, with D uncertain. The germline V gene has CDR1 LGHDT and CDR2 YNNKEL (reference sequence). CDR3 size: 14 residues. Trimming removed 5 bases at V and 0 bases at J, with 8 bases between. CDR3 sequence (DNA): TGTGCCAGCAGCGTGAGGGACTCTGGAAACACCATATATTTT. Translated: CASSVRDSGNTIYF. Supplemented by reference TRBV3-1 and TRBJ1-3, the full variable domain reads DTAVSQTPKYLVTQMGNDKSIKCEQNLGHDTMYWYKQDSKKFLKIMFSYNNKELIINETVPNRFSPKSPDKAHLNLHINSLELGDSAVYFCASSVRDSGNTIYFGEGSWLTVV.

The CDR3 loop reads CASSEIPGLLLTSNQPQHF. The CDR3 nucleotides read TGTGCCAGCAGTGAGATTCCGGGACTGCTGCTTACTAGCAATCAGCCCCAGCATTTT. This chain joins TRBV6-1 and TRBJ1-5; weak D call: TRBD1 (5 bases). The V and J ends lost 3 bases and 0 bases respectively, with 21 bases between them. The germline V gene has CDR1 MNHNS and CDR2 SASEGT. The CDR3 is made up of 19 amino acids.

This clonotype has a count of ten or more. This chain connects TRBV5-6 to TRBJ2-7; a possible D gene is TRBD1 (5 bases). This CDR3 comprises 13 residues. The V gene's germline CDR1 is SGHDT and CDR2 YYEEEE. V lost 4 bases, J lost 0 bases, and 8 bases lay in between. Here the CDR3 DNA reads TGTGCCAGCAGCGGGGCCGCCTCCTACGAGCAGTACTTC. Translation gives CASSGAASYEQYF. The full variable domain, rest sourced from reference TRBV5-6 and TRBJ2-7, is DAGVTQSPTHLIKTRGQQVTLRCSPKSGHDTVSWYQQALGQGPQFIFQYYEEEERQRGNFPDRFSGHQFPNYSSELNVNALLLGDSALYLCASSGAASYEQYFGPGTRLTVT.

This sequence joins TRBV4-3 and TRBJ1-2; D is possibly TRBD1 (5 bases). This CDR3 has 15 residues. Looked up from germline, CDR1 is LGHNA and CDR2 is YSLEER. V was pared by 2 bases and J by 6 bases, with 16 bases between. The CDR3 nucleotides are TGCGCCAGCAGCCAACTATGGGGGGGGATAGATGGCTACACCTTC. Protein product: CASSQLWGGIDGYTF.

This clonotype was seen a handful of times. The chain employs TRBV4-2 and TRBJ1-1; D is unclear. Germline V gene lookup returns CDR1 LGHNA and CDR2 YNFKEQ. V lost 0 bases and J lost 1, with 6 bases in between. The CDR3 loop spans 14 amino acids. The CDR3 nucleotides read TGTGCCAGCAGCCAAGAGGGCGGGAACACTGAAGCTTTCTTT. This translates into CASSQEGGNTEAFF.

This chain connects TRBV6-2 or TRBV6-3 to TRBJ2-7; possibly TRBD1 or TRBD2 for D (6 bases each). Germline V gene data show CDR1 as MNHEY and CDR2 as SVGEGT. Deletions cut 6 bases from V and 5 bases from J, with 14 bases between. This CDR3 is built from 13 residues. In DNA, the CDR3 is TGTGCCAGCAGCATCGGGGGCCCGGACGAGCAGTACGTC. Residues: CASSIGGPDEQYV.

This clonotype was observed a single time. The rearrangement joins TRBV9 to TRBJ1-6; no definite D call. V was pared by 3 bases and J by 5 bases, with 3 bases between. Looked up from germline, CDR1 is SGDLS and CDR2 is YYNGEE. This CDR3 has 12 amino acids. This CDR3 reads CASSAHNSPLHF. The CDR3 coding sequence is TGTGCCAGCAGCGCCCATAATTCACCCCTCCACTTT.

The CDR3 DNA follows: TGTGCCAGCAGACCCAGGCCCGGGGAGCTGTTTTTT. It is translated as CASRPRPGELFF. The V and J genes are TRBV6-6 and TRBJ2-2; the D is unclear. The CDR3 has 12 residues. CDR1 and CDR2 (germline): MNHNY, SVGAGI (reference sequence). V gave up 6 bases and J gave up 6 bases, with 8 bases separating them.

This clonotype was recorded at least ten times. V and J are TRBV7-6 and TRBJ2-6, with D possibly TRBD1 on 5 matching bases. Germline CDR1 SGHVS, CDR2 FNYEAQ. V lost 1 base, J lost 2 bases, and 9 bases lay in between. The CDR3 sequence is 16 residues long. The CDR3 here is CASSLDQGTGANVLTF. The CDR3 region has the DNA TGTGCCAGCAGCTTAGATCAGGGCACTGGGGCCAACGTCCTGACTTTC.

A few counts support this clonotype. The chain carries TRBV5-1 and TRBJ1-1; D is unclear. In germline, CDR1 is SGHRS, CDR2 YFSETQ. Trimming took 4 bases from V and 3 from J, leaving 10 bases between them. The CDR3 runs 13 residues. The CDR3: CASSESTDTEAFF. Here the CDR3 DNA reads TGCGCCAGCAGCGAGAGTACCGACACTGAAGCTTTCTTT. The whole variable domain, remainder taken from reference TRBV5-1 and TRBJ1-1, is KAGVTQTPRYLIKTRGQQVTLSCSPISGHRSVSWYQQTPGQGLQFLFEYFSETQRNKGNFPGRFSGRQFSNSRSEMNVSTLELGDSALYLCASSESTDTEAFFGQGTRLTVV.